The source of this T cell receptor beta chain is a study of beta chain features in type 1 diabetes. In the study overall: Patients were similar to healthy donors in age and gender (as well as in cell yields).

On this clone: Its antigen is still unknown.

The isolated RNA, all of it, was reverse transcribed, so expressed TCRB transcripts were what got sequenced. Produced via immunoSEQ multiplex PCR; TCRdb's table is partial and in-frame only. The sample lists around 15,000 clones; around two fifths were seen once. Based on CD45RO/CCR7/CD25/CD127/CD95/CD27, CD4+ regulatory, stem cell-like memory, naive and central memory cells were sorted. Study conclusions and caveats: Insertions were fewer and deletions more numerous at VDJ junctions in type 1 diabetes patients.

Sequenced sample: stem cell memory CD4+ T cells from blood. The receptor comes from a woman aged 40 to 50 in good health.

The CDR3 nucleotides read TGCGCCAGCAGCTTGGGGCAATTAAGCAATCAGCCCCAGCATTTT. As protein: CASSLGQLSNQPQHF. The chain carries TRBV5-1 and TRBJ1-5; D is undetermined. The CDR3 sequence is 15 residues long. Trimming left V 0 bases short and J 1 base short, with 8 bases between. From germline, CDR1 is SGHRS and CDR2 YFSETQ.